This TCR beta chain was documented in a study of CD8 T cells in ankylosing spondylitis listed by TCRdb under 2017. Regarding the complete study: The study profiled T cell receptor beta repertoires in healthy donors and ankylosing spondylitis patients to find disease-linked TCR variants. Peripheral blood was sampled, and synovial fluid was also collected from ankylosing spondylitis patients. The whole study cohort included 85 to 120 healthy donors and roughly 24 ankylosing spondylitis patients. Results the study describes overall, beyond this receptor: The disease-linked clones showed a CD8+ phenotype and occurred at relatively low frequencies in peripheral blood. Some motif variants had previously been reported in the synovial fluid and blood of reactive arthritis patients, which suggests shared mechanisms of disease initiation. The disease-linked clones were reported as significantly enriched in matched synovial fluid samples from ankylosing spondylitis patients. A TCR beta motif of seven or eight highly homologous amino acid variants appeared characteristic of blood from ankylosing spondylitis patients.

This clonotype has more than one count but fewer than ten. Its binding antigen is unknown. Base qualities are not recorded, but no much larger clone differs from it by a single base. Instrument used: Illumina HiSeq 2500. Quantitative 5'-RACE with molecular barcodes was used to prepare TCR beta libraries. As for the original processing: Disease-linked TCR variants were identified with a new computational method built on a probabilistic model of VDJ rearrangement. Through fastp at Q25 and MiXCR, TCRdb rebuilt clones from the public reads, retaining in-frame beta chains. Rows matching on CDR3 protein sequence are summarized as one entry with the most common DNA and genes. TCRdb's processing, not the authors' own work, is the source of the V and J calls. The sample table holds about 250,000 distinct CDR3 sequences, of which 15% to 20% were seen once. Around a third of the sample is in the top ten clones.

The trim is 4 bases for V and 3 bases for J, with a gap of 10 bases between the germline ends. Counted from cysteine to phenylalanine, this CDR3 has 14 amino acids. Just the 42-base CDR3 DNA is kept, in frame starting at base 1. Taken from the germline V gene (reference sequence), the CDR1 and CDR2 loops are LNHNV and YYDKDF. This receptor chain uses TRBV15 and TRBJ1-5; no confident D gene assignment can be made. The TCR sequence derives from a male donor with ankylosing spondylitis or in good health (not recorded which). The sample comprised blood, either unsorted or a sorted T cell fraction (not recorded which). The DNA reads as follows: TGTGCCACCAGCATTTCCCCACCCAATCAGCCCCAGCATTTT. Translation gives CATSISPPNQPQHF.